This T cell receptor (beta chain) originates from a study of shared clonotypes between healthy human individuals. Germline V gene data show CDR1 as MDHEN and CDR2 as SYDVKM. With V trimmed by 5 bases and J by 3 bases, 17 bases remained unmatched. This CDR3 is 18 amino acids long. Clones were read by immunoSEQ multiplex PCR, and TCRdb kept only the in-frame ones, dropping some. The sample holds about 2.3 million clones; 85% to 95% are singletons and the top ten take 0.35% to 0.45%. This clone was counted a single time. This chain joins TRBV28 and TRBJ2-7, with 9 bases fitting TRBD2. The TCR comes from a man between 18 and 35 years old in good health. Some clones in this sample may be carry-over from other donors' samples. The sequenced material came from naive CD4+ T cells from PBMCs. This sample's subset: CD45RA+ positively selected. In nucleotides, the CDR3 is TGTGCCAGCAGTACCCTATCCAGTGCGGGAGGGAGGTTCTACGAGCAGTACTTC. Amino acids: CASSTLSSAGGRFYEQYF.